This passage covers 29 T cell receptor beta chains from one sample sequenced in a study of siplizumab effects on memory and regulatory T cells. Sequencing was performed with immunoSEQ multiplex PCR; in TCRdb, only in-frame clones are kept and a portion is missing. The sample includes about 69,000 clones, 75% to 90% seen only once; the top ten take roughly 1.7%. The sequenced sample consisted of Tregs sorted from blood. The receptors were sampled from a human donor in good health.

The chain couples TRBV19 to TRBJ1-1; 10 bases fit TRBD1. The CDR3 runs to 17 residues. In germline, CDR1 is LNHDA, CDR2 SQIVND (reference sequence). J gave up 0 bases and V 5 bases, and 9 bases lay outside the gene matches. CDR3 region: CASSASGTGVMNTEAFF. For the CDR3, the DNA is TGTGCCAGTAGTGCCTCCGGGACAGGGGTCATGAACACTGAAGCTTTCTTT.

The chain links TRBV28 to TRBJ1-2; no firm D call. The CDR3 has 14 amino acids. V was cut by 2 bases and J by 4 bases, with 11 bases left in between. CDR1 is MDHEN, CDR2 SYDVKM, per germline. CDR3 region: CASSLRATSYGYTF. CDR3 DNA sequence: TGTGCCAGCAGTTTAAGGGCGACCTCCTATGGCTACACCTTC.

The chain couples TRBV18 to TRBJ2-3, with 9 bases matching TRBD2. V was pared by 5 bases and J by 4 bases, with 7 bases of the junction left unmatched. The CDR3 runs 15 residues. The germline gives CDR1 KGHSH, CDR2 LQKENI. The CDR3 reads CASSYGRLAADTQYF. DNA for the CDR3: TGTGCCAGCTCATACGGGAGACTAGCGGCAGATACGCAGTATTTT.

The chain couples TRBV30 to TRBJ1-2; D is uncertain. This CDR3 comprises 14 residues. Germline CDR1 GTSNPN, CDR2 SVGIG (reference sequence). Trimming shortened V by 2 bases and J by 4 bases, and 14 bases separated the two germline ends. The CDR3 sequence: CAWSRVPDTYGYTF. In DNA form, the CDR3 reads TGTGCCTGGAGTAGAGTCCCCGATACCTATGGCTACACCTTC.

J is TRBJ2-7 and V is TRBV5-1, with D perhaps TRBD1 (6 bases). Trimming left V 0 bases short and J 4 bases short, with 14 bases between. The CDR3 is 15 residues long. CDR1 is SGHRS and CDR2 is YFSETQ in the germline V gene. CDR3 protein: CASSLAPQGIYEQYF. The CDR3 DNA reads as TGCGCCAGCAGCTTGGCCCCCCAGGGGATTTACGAGCAGTACTTC.

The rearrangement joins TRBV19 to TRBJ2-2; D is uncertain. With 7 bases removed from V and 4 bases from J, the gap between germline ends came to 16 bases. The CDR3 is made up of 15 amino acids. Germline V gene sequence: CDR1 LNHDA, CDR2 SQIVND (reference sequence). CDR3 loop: CASIGWQAGTGELFF. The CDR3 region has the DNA TGTGCCAGTATTGGGTGGCAGGCTGGCACCGGGGAGCTGTTTTTT.

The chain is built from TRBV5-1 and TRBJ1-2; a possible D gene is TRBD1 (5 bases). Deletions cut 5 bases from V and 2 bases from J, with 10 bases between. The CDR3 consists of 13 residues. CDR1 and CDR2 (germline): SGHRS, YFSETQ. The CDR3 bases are TGCGCCAGCAGACCGGGACGGAACTATGGCTACACCTTC. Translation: CASRPGRNYGYTF.

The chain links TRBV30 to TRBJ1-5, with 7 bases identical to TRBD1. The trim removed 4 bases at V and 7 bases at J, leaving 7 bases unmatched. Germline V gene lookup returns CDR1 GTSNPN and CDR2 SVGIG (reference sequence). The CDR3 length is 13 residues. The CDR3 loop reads CAWTRQGSQPQHF. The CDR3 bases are TGTGCCTGGACACGACAGGGCTCCCAGCCCCAGCATTTT.

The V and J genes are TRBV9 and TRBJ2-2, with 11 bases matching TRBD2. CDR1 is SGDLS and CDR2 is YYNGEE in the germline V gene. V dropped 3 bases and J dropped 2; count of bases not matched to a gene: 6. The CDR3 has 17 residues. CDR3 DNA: TGTGCCAGCAGCGCCCCCGGGACTAGCGGTAACACCGGGGAGCTGTTTTTT. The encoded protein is CASSAPGTSGNTGELFF.

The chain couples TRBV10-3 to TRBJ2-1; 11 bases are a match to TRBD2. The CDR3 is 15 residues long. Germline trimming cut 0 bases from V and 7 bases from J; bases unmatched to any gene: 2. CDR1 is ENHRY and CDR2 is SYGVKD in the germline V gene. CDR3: CAISESGLAENEQFF. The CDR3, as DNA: TGTGCCATCAGTGAGTCGGGACTAGCGGAGAATGAGCAGTTCTTC.

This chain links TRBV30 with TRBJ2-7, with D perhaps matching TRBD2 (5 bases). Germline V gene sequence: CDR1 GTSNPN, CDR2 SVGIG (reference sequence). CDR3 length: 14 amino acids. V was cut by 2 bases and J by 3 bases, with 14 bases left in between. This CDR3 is CAWSPGLEYYEQYF. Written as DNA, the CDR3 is TGTGCCTGGAGTCCCGGACTGGAGTACTACGAGCAGTACTTC.

This CDR3 is CASSLRASGLSTDTQYF. CDR3 DNA sequence: TGTGCCAGCAGCTTGAGGGCTAGCGGGCTGAGCACAGATACGCAGTATTTT. J is TRBJ2-3 and V is TRBV5-4; 8 bases fit TRBD2. Germline-derived CDR1 and CDR2 are SGHNT and YYREEE (reference sequence). CDR3 length equals 17 residues. V was pared by 1 base and J by 0 bases, with 7 bases of the junction left unmatched.

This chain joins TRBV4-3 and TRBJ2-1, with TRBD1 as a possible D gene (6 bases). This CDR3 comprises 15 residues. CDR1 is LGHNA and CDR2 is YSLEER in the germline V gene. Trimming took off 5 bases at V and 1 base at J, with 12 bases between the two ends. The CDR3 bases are TGCGCCAGCAGCGAGCGTAGGGGGTCCTACAATGAGCAGTTCTTC. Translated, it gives CASSERRGSYNEQFF.

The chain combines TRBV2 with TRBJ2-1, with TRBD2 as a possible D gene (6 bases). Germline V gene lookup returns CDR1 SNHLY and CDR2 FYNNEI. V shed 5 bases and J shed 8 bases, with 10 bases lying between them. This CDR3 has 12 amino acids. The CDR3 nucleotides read TGTGCCAGCAGTTGGGGGGTAGATGAGCAGTTCTTC. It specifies CASSWGVDEQFF.

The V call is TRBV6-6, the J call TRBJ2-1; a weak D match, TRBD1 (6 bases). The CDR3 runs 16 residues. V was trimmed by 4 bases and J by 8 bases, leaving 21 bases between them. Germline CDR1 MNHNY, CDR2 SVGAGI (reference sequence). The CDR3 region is CASSSQGQGQWDEQFF. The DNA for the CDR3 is TGTGCCAGCAGTTCCCAGGGGCAGGGGCAATGGGATGAGCAGTTCTTC.

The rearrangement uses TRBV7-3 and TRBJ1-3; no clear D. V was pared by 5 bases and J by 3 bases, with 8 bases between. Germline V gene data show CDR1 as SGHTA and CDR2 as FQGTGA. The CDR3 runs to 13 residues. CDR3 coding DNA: TGTGCCAGCAGCCCGGACGGTGGAAACACCATATATTTT. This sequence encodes CASSPDGGNTIYF.

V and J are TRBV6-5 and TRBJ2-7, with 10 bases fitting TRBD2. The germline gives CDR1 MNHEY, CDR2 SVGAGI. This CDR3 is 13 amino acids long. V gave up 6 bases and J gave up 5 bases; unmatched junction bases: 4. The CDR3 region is CASRRTSGHEQYF. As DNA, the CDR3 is TGTGCCAGCAGACGGACTAGCGGCCACGAGCAGTACTTC.

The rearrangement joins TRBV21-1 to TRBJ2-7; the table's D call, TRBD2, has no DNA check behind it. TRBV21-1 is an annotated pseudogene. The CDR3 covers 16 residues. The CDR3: CASSKTGTSGSHEQYF. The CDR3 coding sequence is TGTGCCAGCAGCAAAACCGGGACTAGCGGGAGCCACGAGCAGTACTTC.

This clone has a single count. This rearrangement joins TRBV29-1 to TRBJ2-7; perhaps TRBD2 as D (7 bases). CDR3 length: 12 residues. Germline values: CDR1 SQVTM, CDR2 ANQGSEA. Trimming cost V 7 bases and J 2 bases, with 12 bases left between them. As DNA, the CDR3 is TGCAGCGGGGGGGGCGGCCCCTACGAGCAGTACTTC. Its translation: CSGGGGPYEQYF.

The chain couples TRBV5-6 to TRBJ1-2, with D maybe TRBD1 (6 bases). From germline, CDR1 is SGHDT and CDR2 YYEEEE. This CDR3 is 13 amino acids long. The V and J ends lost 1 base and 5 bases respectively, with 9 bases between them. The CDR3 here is CASSLIGGYGYTF. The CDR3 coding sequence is TGTGCCAGCAGCTTGATAGGGGGGTATGGCTACACCTTC. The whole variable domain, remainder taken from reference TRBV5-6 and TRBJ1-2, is DAGVTQSPTHLIKTRGQQVTLRCSPKSGHDTVSWYQQALGQGPQFIFQYYEEEERQRGNFPDRFSGHQFPNYSSELNVNALLLGDSALYLCASSLIGGYGYTFGSGTRLTVV.

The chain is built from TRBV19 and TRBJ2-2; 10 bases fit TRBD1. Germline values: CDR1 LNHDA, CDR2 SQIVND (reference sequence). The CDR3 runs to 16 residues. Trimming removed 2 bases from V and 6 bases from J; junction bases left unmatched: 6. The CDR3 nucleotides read TGTGCCAGTAGTATATACAGGACAGGGGGTGCCGGGGAGCTGTTTTTT. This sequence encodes CASSIYRTGGAGELFF. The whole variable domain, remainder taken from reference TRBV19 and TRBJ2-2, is DGGITQSPKYLFRKEGQNVTLSCEQNLNHDAMYWYRQDPGQGLRLIYYSQIVNDFQKGDIAEGYSVSREKKESFPLTVTSAQKNPTAFYLCASSIYRTGGAGELFFGEGSRLTVL.

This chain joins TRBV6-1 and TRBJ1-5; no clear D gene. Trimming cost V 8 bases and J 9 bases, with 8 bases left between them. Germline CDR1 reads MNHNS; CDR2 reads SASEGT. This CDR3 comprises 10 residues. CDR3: CASGWVPQHF. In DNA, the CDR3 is TGTGCCAGCGGATGGGTGCCCCAGCATTTT.

CDR3 in DNA: TGTGCCAGCAGGCTTCGGGACGAGCAGTACTTC. This encodes CASRLRDEQYF. V gene TRBV5-6 combines with J gene TRBJ2-7; D gene uncertain. There are 11 residues in the CDR3. Germline values: CDR1 SGHDT, CDR2 YYEEEE. The V end lost 5 bases, the J end lost 5 bases, and 8 bases lay between the germline ends.

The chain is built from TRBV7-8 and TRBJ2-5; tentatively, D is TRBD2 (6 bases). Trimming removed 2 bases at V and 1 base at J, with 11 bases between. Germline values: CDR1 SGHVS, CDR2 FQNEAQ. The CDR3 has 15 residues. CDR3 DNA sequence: TGTGCCAGCAGCTTAATCGGGGGTGGCCAAGAGACCCAGTACTTC. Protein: CASSLIGGGQETQYF.

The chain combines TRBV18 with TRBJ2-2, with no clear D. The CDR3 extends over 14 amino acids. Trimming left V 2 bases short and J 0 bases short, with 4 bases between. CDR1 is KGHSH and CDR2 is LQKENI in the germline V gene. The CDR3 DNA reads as TGTGCCAGCTCACCAGGGGCGAACACCGGGGAGCTGTTTTTT. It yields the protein CASSPGANTGELFF.

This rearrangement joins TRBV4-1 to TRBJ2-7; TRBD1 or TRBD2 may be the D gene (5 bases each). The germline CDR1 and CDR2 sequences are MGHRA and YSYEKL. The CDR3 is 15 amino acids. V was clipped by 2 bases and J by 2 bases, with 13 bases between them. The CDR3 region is CASSQRGVGTYEQYF. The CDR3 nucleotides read TGCGCCAGCAGCCAACGAGGGGTGGGAACCTACGAGCAGTACTTC.

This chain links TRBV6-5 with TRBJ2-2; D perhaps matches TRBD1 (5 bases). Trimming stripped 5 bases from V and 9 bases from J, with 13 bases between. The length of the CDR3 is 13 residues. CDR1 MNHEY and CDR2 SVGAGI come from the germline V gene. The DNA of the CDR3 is TGTGCCAGCAGTGATCAGACAGCTCGGGAGCTGTTTTTT. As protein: CASSDQTARELFF.

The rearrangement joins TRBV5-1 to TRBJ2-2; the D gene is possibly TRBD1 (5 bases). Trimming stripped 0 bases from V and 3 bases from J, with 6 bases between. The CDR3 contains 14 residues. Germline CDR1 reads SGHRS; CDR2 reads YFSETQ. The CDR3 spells CASSLGQHTGELFF. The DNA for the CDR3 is TGCGCCAGCAGCTTGGGACAGCACACCGGGGAGCTGTTTTTT.

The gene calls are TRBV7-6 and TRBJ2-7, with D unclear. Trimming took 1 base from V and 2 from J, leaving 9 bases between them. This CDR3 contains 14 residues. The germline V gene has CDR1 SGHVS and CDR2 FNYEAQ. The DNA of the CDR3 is TGTGCCAGCAGCTTAGGAGGCAGAACCTACGAGCAGTACTTC. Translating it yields CASSLGGRTYEQYF. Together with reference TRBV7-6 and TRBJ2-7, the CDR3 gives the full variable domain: GAGVSQSPRYKVTKRGQDVALRCDPISGHVSLYWYRQALGQGPEFLTYFNYEAQQDKSGLPNDRFSAERPEGSISTLTIQRTEQRDSAMYRCASSLGGRTYEQYFGPGTRLTVT.